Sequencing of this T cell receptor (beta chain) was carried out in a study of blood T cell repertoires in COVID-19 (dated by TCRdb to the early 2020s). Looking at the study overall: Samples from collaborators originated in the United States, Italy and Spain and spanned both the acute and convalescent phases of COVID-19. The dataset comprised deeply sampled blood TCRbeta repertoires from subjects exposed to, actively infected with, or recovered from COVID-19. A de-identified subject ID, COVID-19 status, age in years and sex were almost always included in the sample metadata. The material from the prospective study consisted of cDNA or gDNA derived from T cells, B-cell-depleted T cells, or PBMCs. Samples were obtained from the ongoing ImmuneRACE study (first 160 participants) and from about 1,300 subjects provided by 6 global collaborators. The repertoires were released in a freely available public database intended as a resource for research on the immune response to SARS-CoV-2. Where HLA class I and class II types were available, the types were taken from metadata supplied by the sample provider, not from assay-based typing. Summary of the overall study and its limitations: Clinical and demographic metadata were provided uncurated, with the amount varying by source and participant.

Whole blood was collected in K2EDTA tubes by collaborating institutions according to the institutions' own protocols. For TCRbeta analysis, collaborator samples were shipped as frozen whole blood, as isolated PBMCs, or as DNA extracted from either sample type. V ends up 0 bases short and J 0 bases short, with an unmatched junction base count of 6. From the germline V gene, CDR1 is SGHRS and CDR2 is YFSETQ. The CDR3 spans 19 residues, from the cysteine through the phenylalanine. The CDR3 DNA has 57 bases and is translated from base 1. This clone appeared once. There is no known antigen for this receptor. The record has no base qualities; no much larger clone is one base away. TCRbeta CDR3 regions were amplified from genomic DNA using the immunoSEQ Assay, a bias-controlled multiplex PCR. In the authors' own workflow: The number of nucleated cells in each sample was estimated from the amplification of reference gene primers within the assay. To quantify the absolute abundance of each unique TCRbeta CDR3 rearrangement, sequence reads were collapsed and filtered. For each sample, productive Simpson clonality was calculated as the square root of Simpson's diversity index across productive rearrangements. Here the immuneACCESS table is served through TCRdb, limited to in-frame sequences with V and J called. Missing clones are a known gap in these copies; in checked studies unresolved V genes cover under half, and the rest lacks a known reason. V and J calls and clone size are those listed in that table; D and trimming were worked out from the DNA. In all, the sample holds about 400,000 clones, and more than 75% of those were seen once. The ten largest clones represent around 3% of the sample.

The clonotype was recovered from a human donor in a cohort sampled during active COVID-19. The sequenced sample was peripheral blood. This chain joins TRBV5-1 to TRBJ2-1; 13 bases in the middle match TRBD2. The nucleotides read TGCGCCAGCAGCTTGGGACTAGCGGGAGGCCCGAGCTCCTACAATGAGCAGTTCTTC. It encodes CASSLGLAGGPSSYNEQFF.